These T cell receptor beta chains were read from a single sample in a study of T-cell reconstitution after alpha-beta-depleted transplantation in children. MiXCR, run by TCRdb on the PCR reads, gives a single entry per CDR3 protein. Of 600,000 to 700,000 distinct CDR3 sequences listed, approximately 16% were seen once; the top ten hold approximately 1.1%. Here the sequenced sample was PBMCs from the stem cell graft donor, taken from the stem cell graft. Receptor source: a human donor who donated a stem cell graft to a child with acute myeloid leukemia. The CDR3 runs from the conserved cysteine through the conserved F or W. Fields, in order: V gene, J gene, D gene, clone size, CDR3 protein, CDR3 DNA. D genes are given only for firm matches. A clone size is listed for some rows: how often the clone was seen (once, few, many), or a class if it is expanded.

v_gene: TRBV12-3/TRBV12-4
j_gene: TRBJ2-3
d_gene: .
abundance: .
CDR3aa: CASSFIRGDTQYF
CDR3nt: TGTGCCAGCAGTTTCATCCGGGGAGATACGCAGTATTTT

v_gene: TRBV7-2
j_gene: TRBJ2-7
d_gene: .
abundance: many
CDR3aa: CASSLVTFEQYF
CDR3nt: TGTGCCAGCAGCTTAGTAACATTTGAGCAGTACTTC

v_gene: TRBV29-1
j_gene: TRBJ1-4
d_gene: TRBD1
abundance: many
CDR3aa: CSVSGTGATNEKLFF
CDR3nt: TGCAGCGTCTCCGGGACAGGTGCAACTAATGAAAAACTGTTTTTT

v_gene: TRBV24-1
j_gene: TRBJ2-1
d_gene: .
abundance: many
CDR3aa: CATSDHLQGYEQFF
CDR3nt: TGTGCCACCAGTGACCACCTACAGGGATATGAGCAGTTCTTC

v_gene: TRBV7-9
j_gene: TRBJ2-5
d_gene: .
abundance: .
CDR3aa: CASSFPQQGGETQYF
CDR3nt: TGTGCCAGCAGCTTTCCCCAGCAGGGCGGAGAGACCCAGTACTTC

v_gene: TRBV7-2
j_gene: TRBJ2-7
d_gene: .
abundance: few
CDR3aa: CASSFGRTGYEQYF
CDR3nt: TGTGCCAGCAGCTTTGGGAGGACAGGCTACGAGCAGTACTTC

v_gene: TRBV12-3/TRBV12-4
j_gene: TRBJ2-1
d_gene: .
abundance: many
CDR3aa: CASSSRGEVEFF
CDR3nt: TGTGCCAGCAGTTCTCGAGGGGAGGTCGAGTTCTTC

v_gene: TRBV7-8
j_gene: TRBJ2-7
d_gene: .
abundance: few
CDR3aa: CASGRDNGGEQYF
CDR3nt: TGTGCCAGCGGTCGGGACAACGGCGGCGAGCAGTACTTC

v_gene: TRBV20-1
j_gene: TRBJ2-7
d_gene: .
abundance: .
CDR3aa: CSARSPGVRSYEQYF
CDR3nt: TGCAGTGCTAGATCACCCGGGGTAAGGAGCTACGAGCAGTACTTC

v_gene: TRBV4-2
j_gene: TRBJ2-4
d_gene: .
abundance: .
CDR3aa: CASRTAKNIQYF
CDR3nt: TGTGCCAGCAGGACCGCCAAAAACATTCAGTACTTC

v_gene: TRBV20-1
j_gene: TRBJ2-3
d_gene: .
abundance: many
CDR3aa: CSARTRTGADTQYF
CDR3nt: TGCAGTGCCCGGACTCGCACGGGCGCAGATACGCAGTATTTT

v_gene: TRBV7-3
j_gene: TRBJ2-7
d_gene: .
abundance: .
CDR3aa: CASSLSSEGAYEQYF
CDR3nt: TGTGCCAGCAGCTTATCTTCAGAGGGGGCCTACGAGCAGTACTTC

v_gene: TRBV29-1
j_gene: TRBJ1-2
d_gene: .
abundance: many
CDR3aa: CSVEDGGRSYGYTF
CDR3nt: TGCAGCGTTGAAGATGGCGGCAGGAGCTATGGCTACACCTTC

v_gene: TRBV15
j_gene: TRBJ2-4
d_gene: .
abundance: many
CDR3aa: CATSSGLIQYF
CDR3nt: TGTGCCACCAGCTCCGGACTCATTCAGTACTTC

v_gene: TRBV7-2
j_gene: TRBJ2-1
d_gene: TRBD2
abundance: few
CDR3aa: CASSLVGTTNGGEQFF
CDR3nt: TGTGCCAGCAGCTTAGTAGGGACTACCAATGGAGGTGAGCAGTTCTTC

v_gene: TRBV20-1
j_gene: TRBJ2-3
d_gene: TRBD1
abundance: many
CDR3aa: CSARAPGQSTDTQYF
CDR3nt: TGCAGTGCTAGGGCCCCGGGACAGAGCACAGATACGCAGTATTTT

v_gene: TRBV5-1
j_gene: TRBJ1-2
d_gene: .
abundance: .
CDR3aa: CASSLESAGNGYTF
CDR3nt: TGCGCCAGCAGCTTGGAGAGTGCAGGGAATGGCTACACCTTC

v_gene: TRBV7-9
j_gene: TRBJ2-1
d_gene: .
abundance: .
CDR3aa: CASSSPSDGSSYNEQFF
CDR3nt: TGTGCCAGCAGCTCCCCGTCCGATGGGAGCTCCTACAATGAGCAGTTCTTC

v_gene: TRBV7-2
j_gene: TRBJ2-5
d_gene: .
abundance: many
CDR3aa: CASSLGPAGGQETQYF
CDR3nt: TGTGCCAGCAGCTTAGGACCCGCCGGCGGGCAAGAGACCCAGTACTTC

v_gene: TRBV20-1
j_gene: TRBJ2-3
d_gene: .
abundance: many
CDR3aa: CSASRDTQYF
CDR3nt: TGCAGTGCTAGCAGGGATACGCAGTATTTT

v_gene: TRBV7-8
j_gene: TRBJ2-2
d_gene: .
abundance: .
CDR3aa: CASSLWRQTGELFF
CDR3nt: TGTGCCAGCAGCTTATGGCGGCAGACCGGGGAGCTGTTTTTT

v_gene: TRBV24-1
j_gene: TRBJ2-2
d_gene: TRBD1
abundance: .
CDR3aa: CATSDSQGAVFF
CDR3nt: TGTGCCACCAGTGATTCACAGGGGGCGGTGTTTTTT

v_gene: TRBV5-1
j_gene: TRBJ2-5
d_gene: TRBD1
abundance: few
CDR3aa: CASSSSRQGWRETQYF
CDR3nt: TGCGCCAGCAGCTCCTCCCGACAGGGGTGGAGAGAGACCCAGTACTTC

v_gene: TRBV9
j_gene: TRBJ2-1
d_gene: .
abundance: once
CDR3aa: CASSVDSLTPYYNEQFF
CDR3nt: TGTGCCAGCAGCGTAGACTCCCTTACCCCTTATTACAATGAGCAGTTCTTC

v_gene: TRBV12-3/TRBV12-4
j_gene: TRBJ2-1
d_gene: TRBD2
abundance: few
CDR3aa: CASRGTSGGDYNEQFF
CDR3nt: TGTGCCAGCAGGGGGACTAGCGGGGGGGATTACAATGAGCAGTTCTTC

v_gene: TRBV11-3
j_gene: TRBJ2-3
d_gene: .
abundance: .
CDR3aa: CASSRVQGGGADTQYF
CDR3nt: TGTGCCAGCAGTCGCGTCCAGGGAGGGGGCGCAGATACGCAGTATTTT

v_gene: TRBV3-1
j_gene: TRBJ2-3
d_gene: TRBD1
abundance: .
CDR3aa: CASSYPGQVKRDTQYF
CDR3nt: TGTGCCAGCAGCTACCCGGGACAGGTAAAAAGAGATACGCAGTATTTT